Detailed here is one T cell receptor beta chain. The data were obtained in a study of blood T cell repertoires in COVID-19. At the level of the study: PBMCs, B-cell-depleted T cells, or T cells were the source of the cDNA or gDNA that made up the material.

Germline trimming cut 3 bases from V and 3 bases from J; bases unmatched to any gene: 3. This CDR3 contains 14 residues. Germline-derived CDR1 and CDR2 are KGHSH and LQKENI. In the source study's methods: Reference gene primer amplification yielded estimated nucleated cell counts. Repertoires were generated with immunoSEQ multiplex PCR, while TCRdb's copy carries only in-frame clones and drops some. The V and J calls and clone size were taken over from that table, and D and trimming were inferred from the DNA. The sample lists approximately 110,000 clones, under 90% occurring once. This sequence originates from a woman in her fifties or sixties with acute or convalescent COVID-19. The sample taken for sequencing was peripheral blood. The chain couples TRBV18 to TRBJ1-2; TRBD1 matches at 8 bases. Written as DNA, the CDR3 is TGTGCCAGCTCACCCGGGACAGGAGACTATGGCTACACCTTC. It specifies CASSPGTGDYGYTF.